This T cell receptor beta chain was recorded in a study of naive and memory T cell subsets (TCRdb year 2017). About the full investigation: The study applied an open-source, UMI-based TCR alpha and beta sequencing pipeline to sorted naive and memory peripheral blood T cell subsets. The functional CMV T cell responses agreed completely with IgG serology results. RNA was DNase-treated and reverse transcribed with TCR constant-region primers, mostly using SuperScript III.

The study at large found these results: RNA-based TCR counts may be affected by expression changes linked to T cell activation and differentiation. The abundance of TCRs followed a power law with an exponent that differed between naive and memory subsets yet stayed consistent across the three individuals. Once error correction was done, more than 90% of naive TCR sequences showed up just once, which made the naive abundance distributions much steeper than those of the memory subsets. Single alpha or beta chain sequences, rather than paired alpha/beta receptors, were used to define clonotypes. The repertoire findings for the naive and memory subsets could not be validated against a ground truth, as none was available. In both CD4 and CD8 cells, going from naive through CM, EM and EMRA, the Gini index went up while Shannon and inverse Simpson diversity went down.

Receptor libraries were prepared by UMI-ligation and nested PCR. The beta constant-region primer was an equimolar mix of two oligonucleotides covering both TRBC1 and TRBC2. A single-stranded oligonucleotide carrying the SP2 primer and a 12-nucleotide UMI was ligated to the 3' end of the cDNA by T4 RNA ligase 1. The ligated cDNA went through four rounds of PCR with nested alpha and beta constant-region primers together with the SP2 primer. The ligation reaction was incubated at 16°C for roughly 18-25 hours. To avoid over-amplification, PCR2 was usually performed as a SYBR Green qPCR and halted once a predetermined threshold was reached. All purifications after the first were performed with Agencourt AMPure XP magnetic beads. Libraries were quantified by Qubit and checked on a TapeStation, where a main peak was expected near 650 bp. Sequencing of the pooled libraries was done on an Illumina MiSeq using v2 2x251 paired-end kits, which typically yielded about 1-2.3 million reads per sample. Each sample was pooled at around 4 nM, and roughly 4.5-8% PhiX was included to help cluster recognition. The study's own analysis went as follows. FASTQ reads processed by Demultiplexor were assigned V and J genes by Decombinator through tag matching that tolerated a single base-pair mismatch. UMIs were used by Collapsinator to correct both sequencing errors and frequency errors arising from PCR heterogeneity. CDR3Translator translated TCRs and extracted CDR3s from the conserved cysteine to the FGXG phenylalanine, flagging non-productive sequences. Gini, Shannon entropy and inverse Simpson indices were calculated on repertoires that had been subsampled to equal numbers of UMI-defined TCRs. Power-law fits to clonotype abundance distributions were performed by maximum likelihood within the linear range. Similar UMI counts, unique TCR numbers and clonal distributions were obtained with the pipeline and with MIGEC on one naive CD8 sample. Repertoires were searched for around 8,000 CMV-associated CDR3 sequences compiled from VDJdb and a published dataset. Starting from the raw public reads, TCRdb applied fastp trimming at Q25, assembled clones with MiXCR and retained in-frame beta chains. Rows merge per CDR3 protein into single entries with the most common DNA and genes. The V and J calls and clone size come from TCRdb's table, not from the authors' own analysis. Within this sample are roughly 91,000 distinct CDR3 sequences, with less than 15% of them counted one time only. Of the sample, around 0.99% falls within the top ten clones.

From the second PCR step on, the TCR alpha and beta chain libraries were amplified in separate reactions. Donor CMV status was determined by IFNgamma production from CD4+ T cells after overnight stimulation of fresh PBMCs with CMV viral lysate. Miltenyi beads were used first to positively select CD4 T cells, and CD8 T cells were then positively selected from the CD4-negative fraction. Cells stained for CD3, CD4, CD8, CD45RA, CD27 and a live/dead dye were sorted on a BD Aria II into four subsets by CD45RA and CD27. Blood was obtained from three healthy volunteers, and the blood from each volunteer was fractionated into CD4 and CD8 T cells and subsequently into four differentiation subsets. Approximately 0.13 L of peripheral blood was drawn per donor, and PBMC were isolated by Ficoll-Paque PLUS density-gradient centrifugation. After sorting, cells were lysed in RLT buffer, RNA was extracted using a Qiagen RNeasy kit, and the extracted RNA was stored at -80 degrees C.

This clonotype appeared many times. The antigen this receptor binds is unknown. At one end the junction does not follow the germline gene, possibly because of a read error. From a lookup of the germline V gene, CDR1 and CDR2 are SGHRS and YFSETQ. From the cysteine up to the phenylalanine, the CDR3 has a length of 16 residues. Only the CDR3 DNA is retained, 48 bases long and in frame from the first base. Sequenced material: central memory CD4+ T cells from blood. The sample's cell subset or site label, in plain terms: central memory, CD45RA- CD27+. The clonotype originates from a human donor in good health. The receptor chain draws on TRBV5-1 and TRBJ2-1, and TRBD2 matches 13 of the central bases. The nucleotides read TGCGCCAGCAGCTTGGGTCAATCCGGGACTAGCGGGGCCAAAATCTTC. The resulting protein is CASSLGQSGTSGAKIF.